This is a list of T cell receptor beta chains from one sample in a study of cytomegalovirus exposure and HLA in healthy donors. Profiling relied on immunoSEQ multiplex PCR, and the TCRdb table lists in-frame clones only, not all of them. The table lists 100,000 to 150,000 clones, roughly 9% of them singletons. Sample: PBMCs. These receptors all stem from a middle-aged woman in good health and CMV-seropositive. The CDR3 runs from the conserved cysteine through the conserved F or W. D genes are given only for firm matches. Clone size, where shown, is once, few, many, or a class for clones that have expanded.

clone_size: NA
j_call: TRBJ1-5
v_call: TRBV5-4
d_call: NA
cdr3_nt: TGTGCCAGCAGCTTGGGGGGCTTCAATCAGCCCCAGCATTTT
cdr3_aa: CASSLGGFNQPQHF

clone_size: few
j_call: TRBJ2-5
v_call: TRBV6-1
d_call: NA
cdr3_nt: TGTGCCAGCAGTGTAACTAATTATGGGGGGATTCAAGAGACCCAGTACTTC
cdr3_aa: CASSVTNYGGIQETQYF

clone_size: NA
j_call: TRBJ2-7
v_call: TRBV4-1
d_call: NA
cdr3_nt: TGCGCCAGCAGCCACGAGGGGGGGGCCCGAAGTTACGAGCAGTACTTC
cdr3_aa: CASSHEGGARSYEQYF

clone_size: few
j_call: TRBJ1-2
v_call: TRBV7-6
d_call: NA
cdr3_nt: TGTGCCAGCAGCTTAGATAGATGGGAGGGCTACACCTTC
cdr3_aa: CASSLDRWEGYTF

clone_size: few
j_call: TRBJ1-2
v_call: TRBV2
d_call: NA
cdr3_nt: TGTGCCAGCAGTGAGGAGGGACGAGCTAACTATGGCTACACCTTC
cdr3_aa: CASSEEGRANYGYTF

clone_size: NA
j_call: TRBJ1-1
v_call: TRBV5-6
d_call: NA
cdr3_nt: TGTGCCAGCAGCTTGGCCTTACAGACTAATATGAACACTGAAGCTTTCTTT
cdr3_aa: CASSLALQTNMNTEAFF

clone_size: NA
j_call: TRBJ2-1
v_call: TRBV6-1
d_call: TRBD2
cdr3_nt: TGTGCCGGTCGCGGGGGGTACAATGAGCAGTTCTTC
cdr3_aa: CAGRGGYNEQFF

clone_size: few
j_call: TRBJ1-2
v_call: TRBV5-1
d_call: TRBD1
cdr3_nt: TGCGCCAGCAGCTCATCTCGGACAGGGGGGTCTGGCTACACCTTC
cdr3_aa: CASSSSRTGGSGYTF

clone_size: NA
j_call: TRBJ2-1
v_call: TRBV7-2
d_call: TRBD2
cdr3_nt: TGTGCCAGCAGCTTAGGACTAGCGGGGGGGCGTGCCAACGAGCAGTTCTTC
cdr3_aa: CASSLGLAGGRANEQFF

clone_size: NA
j_call: TRBJ1-5
v_call: TRBV5-5
d_call: NA
cdr3_nt: TGTGCCAGCAGCTTGAGCTGGGGAGGTCAGCCCCAGCATTTT
cdr3_aa: CASSLSWGGQPQHF

clone_size: many
j_call: TRBJ2-6
v_call: TRBV15
d_call: TRBD2
cdr3_nt: TGTGCCACCAGCAGAGGTAGCGGGGCTGGGGCCAACGTCCTGACTTTC
cdr3_aa: CATSRGSGAGANVLTF

clone_size: few
j_call: TRBJ2-1
v_call: TRBV10-1
d_call: NA
cdr3_nt: TGCGCCAGCAGTGCTGGGGGCTCGAATGAGCAGTTCTTC
cdr3_aa: CASSAGGSNEQFF

clone_size: few
j_call: TRBJ1-2
v_call: TRBV4-2
d_call: TRBD1
cdr3_nt: TGTGCCAGCAGCCCCGGGGGCGGACAGGGGGCATCTAGTGGCTACACCTTC
cdr3_aa: CASSPGGGQGASSGYTF

clone_size: few
j_call: TRBJ2-1
v_call: TRBV28
d_call: TRBD2
cdr3_nt: TGTGCCAGCAGTCCAACTAGCGGGGGGGGATACAATGAGCAGTTCTTC
cdr3_aa: CASSPTSGGGYNEQFF

clone_size: few
j_call: TRBJ1-2
v_call: TRBV2
d_call: NA
cdr3_nt: TGTGCCAGCAGTGGGGGGGGCACCTATGGCTACACCTTC
cdr3_aa: CASSGGGTYGYTF

clone_size: NA
j_call: TRBJ1-3
v_call: TRBV5-6
d_call: NA
cdr3_nt: TGTGCCAGCAGCTTGGACAGGGGAAACACCATATATTTT
cdr3_aa: CASSLDRGNTIYF

clone_size: NA
j_call: TRBJ1-5
v_call: TRBV25-1
d_call: TRBD1
cdr3_nt: TGTGCCAGCAGGCAGGGGGCCGATCAGCCCCAGCATTTT
cdr3_aa: CASRQGADQPQHF

clone_size: NA
j_call: TRBJ1-1
v_call: TRBV6-1
d_call: NA
cdr3_nt: TGTGCCAGCAGAAGGGGCGCTGAAGCTTTCTTT
cdr3_aa: CASRRGAEAFF

clone_size: NA
j_call: TRBJ2-1
v_call: TRBV7-7
d_call: TRBD2
cdr3_nt: TGTGCCAGCAGCCCGGGACTAGCGAAGGAGCAGTTCTTC
cdr3_aa: CASSPGLAKEQFF

clone_size: NA
j_call: TRBJ1-2
v_call: TRBV12-5
d_call: TRBD1
cdr3_nt: TGTGCTAGCCCGTACCGGGACAGGGGACTTGGCTATGGCTACACCTTC
cdr3_aa: CASPYRDRGLGYGYTF

clone_size: NA
j_call: TRBJ1-1
v_call: TRBV18
d_call: NA
cdr3_nt: TGTGCCAGCTCCCCACCAGTATTGGAGGGACCCGACATGAACACTGAAGCTTTCTTT
cdr3_aa: CASSPPVLEGPDMNTEAFF

clone_size: NA
j_call: TRBJ2-7
v_call: TRBV19
d_call: TRBD1
cdr3_nt: TGTGCCAGTAGTAGACAGGGAACCCTCTACGAGCAGTACTTC
cdr3_aa: CASSRQGTLYEQYF

clone_size: few
j_call: TRBJ1-4
v_call: TRBV2
d_call: NA
cdr3_nt: TGTGCCAGCAGTGTGGGGACTAGGGAAAAACTGTTTTTT
cdr3_aa: CASSVGTREKLFF

clone_size: few
j_call: TRBJ1-6
v_call: TRBV6-1
d_call: NA
cdr3_nt: TGTGCCAGCATGGAACAGTATAATTCACCCCTCCACTTT
cdr3_aa: CASMEQYNSPLHF

clone_size: NA
j_call: TRBJ2-7
v_call: TRBV30
d_call: TRBD1
cdr3_nt: TGTGCCTGGTTGGGGACAGGAGATTACGAGCAGTACTTC
cdr3_aa: CAWLGTGDYEQYF

clone_size: few
j_call: TRBJ2-2
v_call: TRBV11-3
d_call: NA
cdr3_nt: TGTGCCAGCAGCTTAAACCGGGAACGGACCGGGGAGCTGTTTTTT
cdr3_aa: CASSLNRERTGELFF

clone_size: NA
j_call: TRBJ2-7
v_call: TRBV5-4
d_call: TRBD1
cdr3_nt: TGTGCCAGCAGCTCAGGACAGGGAGGCTACGAGCAGTACTTC
cdr3_aa: CASSSGQGGYEQYF

clone_size: NA
j_call: TRBJ1-4
v_call: TRBV30
d_call: TRBD1
cdr3_nt: TGTGCCTGGAGCGAAACGGACAGGGGTAGGGAAAAACTGTTTTTT
cdr3_aa: CAWSETDRGREKLFF

clone_size: NA
j_call: TRBJ2-7
v_call: TRBV9
d_call: NA
cdr3_nt: TGTGCCAGCAGCGTTGCGACCGGGCCCCAGGGCGAGCAGTACTTC
cdr3_aa: CASSVATGPQGEQYF